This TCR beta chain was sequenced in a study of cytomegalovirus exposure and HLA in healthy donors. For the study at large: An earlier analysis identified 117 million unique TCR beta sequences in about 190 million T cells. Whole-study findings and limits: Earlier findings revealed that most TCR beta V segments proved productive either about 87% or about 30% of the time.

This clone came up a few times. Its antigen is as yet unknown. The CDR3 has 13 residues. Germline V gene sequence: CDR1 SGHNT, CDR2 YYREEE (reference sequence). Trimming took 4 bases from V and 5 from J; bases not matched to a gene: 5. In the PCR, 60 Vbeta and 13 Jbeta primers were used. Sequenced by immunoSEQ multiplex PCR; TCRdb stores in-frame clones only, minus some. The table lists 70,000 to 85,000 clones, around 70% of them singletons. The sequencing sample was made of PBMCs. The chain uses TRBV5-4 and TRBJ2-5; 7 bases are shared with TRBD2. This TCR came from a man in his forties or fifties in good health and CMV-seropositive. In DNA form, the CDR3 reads TGTGCCAGCAGCAGGGAGGGCAGCGAGACCCAGTACTTC. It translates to CASSREGSETQYF.